One and the same sample provided the 14 T cell receptor beta chains below, sequenced in a study of OX40 agonist ivuxolimab in advanced cancers. Repertoires were generated with immunoSEQ multiplex PCR, while TCRdb's copy carries only in-frame clones and drops some. The table has tens of thousands of clones, more than 70% seen once; the top ten hold roughly 6%. This sample comprised CD4+ or CD8+ T cells sorted from blood, obtained in a trial of the OX40 agonist ivuxolimab. These receptors were collected from an adult with an advanced solid tumor such as melanoma, head and neck, liver or kidney cancer.

This clone has more than one count but fewer than ten. The V call is TRBV5-4, the J call TRBJ1-2; 9 positions match TRBD1. Germline V gene sequence: CDR1 SGHNT, CDR2 YYREEE (reference sequence). The CDR3 is 14 residues long. The trim removed 0 bases at V and 6 bases at J, leaving 3 bases unmatched. The CDR3, as DNA: TGTGCCAGCAGCTTGGACAGGGGGCAGGATGGCTACACCTTC. The encoded protein is CASSLDRGQDGYTF.

V usage is TRBV18 and J usage is TRBJ2-7; D is uncertain. Per the germline V gene, CDR1 is KGHSH and CDR2 is LQKENI. V dropped 5 bases and J dropped 2 bases, with 13 bases sitting between them. The CDR3 is made up of 14 amino acids. The CDR3 sequence is CASSGSNLPYEQYF. CDR3 coding DNA: TGTGCCAGCTCAGGCAGTAATTTGCCCTACGAGCAGTACTTC.

V and J are TRBV6-6 and TRBJ2-5, with D possibly TRBD1 on 6 matching bases. V dropped 6 bases and J dropped 2 bases, with 13 bases sitting between them. Per the germline V gene, CDR1 is MNHNY and CDR2 is SVGAGI (reference sequence). This CDR3 has 14 residues. DNA for the CDR3: TGTGCCAGCAGAAATTCAGGGGCACAAGAGACCCAGTACTTC. Amino acid sequence: CASRNSGAQETQYF.

In its sample, this clone was seen once. The chain uses TRBV9 and TRBJ2-1, with D tentatively TRBD2 (7 bases). CDR1 and CDR2 (germline): SGDLS, YYNGEE. This CDR3 is 16 amino acids long. V was pared by 0 bases and J by 7 bases, with 17 bases between. CDR3 in amino acids: CASSVGGGALPNEQFF. CDR3 in DNA: TGTGCCAGCAGCGTAGGAGGGGGGGCTCTGCCGAATGAGCAGTTCTTC.

The V gene is TRBV28, the J gene TRBJ1-2, with TRBD1 as a possible D gene (5 bases). CDR1 MDHEN and CDR2 SYDVKM come from the germline V gene. The CDR3 sequence is 15 residues long. The V end lost 5 bases, the J end lost 1 base, and 14 bases lay between the germline ends. CDR3 region: CASSARGASNYGYTF. As DNA, the CDR3 is TGTGCCAGCAGTGCTCGAGGGGCAAGTAACTATGGCTACACCTTC.

This chain joins TRBV2 and TRBJ2-2; 8 nucleotides match TRBD1. The CDR3 is made up of 16 amino acids. Germline loops: CDR1 SNHLY, CDR2 FYNNEI. Trimming removed 4 bases from V and 3 bases from J; junction bases left unmatched: 7. Written as DNA, the CDR3 is TGTGCCAGCAGTGCAGGACAGGGCCTACACACCGGGGAGCTGTTTTTT. The encoded protein is CASSAGQGLHTGELFF.

The V gene is TRBV9, the J gene TRBJ1-2; 8 positions match TRBD1. The CDR3 covers 16 residues. The germline CDR1 and CDR2 sequences are SGDLS and YYNGEE. Trimming cost V 4 bases and J 0 bases; bases outside gene matches: 8. Written as DNA, the CDR3 is TGTGCCAGCAGCCCAATCCCAGGGGGCGCTAACTATGGCTACACCTTC. Translated: CASSPIPGGANYGYTF.

The chain combines TRBV2 with TRBJ1-1; D remains unclear. The CDR3 runs 11 residues. Germline CDR1 SNHLY, CDR2 FYNNEI. V lost 8 bases and J 6 bases, leaving 10 bases between the germline ends. CDR3 protein: CASPLGPEAFF. The CDR3, as DNA: TGTGCCAGCCCCCTTGGACCTGAAGCTTTCTTT.

The chain recombines TRBV30 with TRBJ1-3; no clear D gene. V shed 4 bases and J shed 3 bases, with 10 bases lying between them. The CDR3 runs to 13 residues. The germline V gene has CDR1 GTSNPN and CDR2 SVGIG (reference sequence). DNA of the CDR3: TGTGCCTGGACCCTTCAACTTGGAAACACCATATATTTT. This codes for CAWTLQLGNTIYF.

The gene calls are TRBV6-5 and TRBJ1-1, with unresolved D. The CDR3 sequence is 15 residues long. V was clipped by 0 bases and J by 1 base, with 9 bases between them. Germline lookup yields CDR1 MNHEY and CDR2 SVGAGI. Written as DNA, the CDR3 is TGTGCCAGCAGTTACTCGGGATGGTCGAACACTGAAGCTTTCTTT. As protein: CASSYSGWSNTEAFF.

The rearrangement joins TRBV2 to TRBJ1-3; the match to TRBD1 covers 9 bases. V was pared by 6 bases and J by 0 bases, with 0 bases of the junction left unmatched. CDR3 length: 14 residues. CDR1 and CDR2 (germline): SNHLY, FYNNEI. CDR3 in amino acids: CASRGQGSGNTIYF. For the CDR3, the DNA is TGTGCCAGCAGGGGACAGGGCTCTGGAAACACCATATATTTT.

V and J are TRBV5-5 and TRBJ1-6, with TRBD1 as a possible D gene (6 bases). Between the trimmed V and J ends, which lost 1 base and 7 bases, there was a span of 12 bases. This CDR3 spans 15 amino acids. Germline V gene lookup returns CDR1 SGHKS and CDR2 YYEKEE (reference sequence). The CDR3 reads CASSLYRTENSPLHF. CDR3 DNA sequence: TGTGCCAGCAGCTTGTATCGGACAGAGAATTCACCCCTCCACTTT.

This chain uses TRBV6-1 with TRBJ1-2; D not resolved. This CDR3 is built from 20 residues. The germline V and J ends were trimmed by 1 base and 4 bases, with 28 bases remaining between them. Germline-derived CDR1 and CDR2 are MNHNS and SASEGT. This chain's CDR3 is CASSEGGSANKISHLYGYTF. Written as DNA, the CDR3 is TGTGCCAGCAGTGAAGGAGGTAGTGCAAATAAGATTTCGCATCTCTATGGCTACACCTTC.

The chain combines TRBV2 with TRBJ2-1; no clear D. With 8 bases removed from V and 9 bases from J, the gap between germline ends came to 14 bases. Germline V gives CDR1 SNHLY, CDR2 FYNNEI. CDR3 length: 12 amino acids. In DNA form, the CDR3 reads TGTGCCAGCCGGGCCTTTTCAGTTGAGCAGTTCTTC. Amino acid sequence: CASRAFSVEQFF.